The clone carrying this TCR beta chain was seen a handful of times. Its antigen is unknown. Patients with uncontrolled infections, other autoimmune diseases, pregnancy or lactation were excluded. Diagnosis rested on symptoms, serum thyroxine and TRAb, thyroid ultrasound, and orbital computed tomography. The data stem from a study of T cells in Graves' hyperthyroidism and ophthalmopathy. On the study more broadly: Blood from the periphery was taken at initial diagnosis, before any treatment. Findings and limits, study-wide: Most thyroid clonotypes that were expanded above 0.001 also turned up in blood.

CDR3 length equals 14 residues. V was clipped by 7 bases and J by 4 bases; unmatched bases: 9. Looked up from germline, CDR1 is SQVTM and CDR2 is ANQGSEA. The source material, RNA transcripts, was used to amplify TCR beta CDR3 regions. A set of HTBI primers served as the primers for a first-round RT-PCR of the TCR CDR3. TCRdb recomputed calls from the multiplex PCR reads with MiXCR, one row per CDR3 protein. Of 360,000 or so distinct CDR3 sequences listed, over 12% were seen once; the top ten hold about 20%. What was sequenced was blood. The receptor's source is an older woman with Graves' ophthalmopathy. V is TRBV29-1 and J is TRBJ2-2; the match to TRBD1 covers 7 bases. The CDR3 region is CSARLGGGTGELFF. The DNA of the CDR3 is TGCAGCGCCCGGTTAGGGGGCGGCACCGGGGAGCTGTTTTTT.